The clone carrying this TCR beta chain was seen only a few times. The antigen is unknown. The CDR3 extends over 15 amino acids. CDR1 is DFQATT, CDR2 SNEGSKA, per germline (reference sequence). V gave up 3 bases and J gave up 0 bases, with 14 bases separating them. Participants, patients aged 18 to 65, had newly diagnosed hyperthyroidism with a duration under 2 months. It was uncontrolled infection, other autoimmune disease, pregnancy or lactation that excluded patients. This entry comes from a study of T cells in Graves' hyperthyroidism and ophthalmopathy. Across the whole study: Peripheral blood was secured at the point of initial diagnosis, before any treatment.

The TCR beta CDR3 regions underwent amplification using RNA transcripts as the source. The primer set for the first-round RT-PCR of the TCR CDR3 was HTBI. TCRdb re-called the multiplex PCR reads through MiXCR, storing one row per CDR3 protein. The sample includes around 800,000 distinct CDR3 sequences, 35% to 40% of them seen just once. Points from the study as a whole: Blood also carried most thyroid clonotypes expanded above 0.001.

Sequenced: blood. The rearrangement uses TRBV20-1 and TRBJ1-2, with D possibly TRBD1 on 6 matching bases. This TCR was recovered from a man aged 18 to 30 with Graves' hyperthyroidism. Here the CDR3 reads CSASSGDPSNYGYTF. The DNA of the CDR3 is TGCAGTGCTAGCTCAGGGGATCCCTCTAACTATGGCTACACCTTC.